This TCR beta chain derives from a study of immune evolution from preneoplasia to lung adenocarcinoma. Two lung cancer pathologists independently confirmed each histologic diagnosis. Profiled with immunoSEQ multiplex PCR; TCRdb holds only in-frame clones, not every one. The table lists some 3,500 clones, around 80% of them singletons, with under 4% in the top ten. The CDR3 has 16 residues. Trimming removed 1 base at V and 3 bases at J, with 14 bases between. The germline gives CDR1 SGHVS, CDR2 FQNEAQ. Sequencing input: FFPE adjacent normal lung tissue. The TCR sequence derives from a donor aged 70 or older with lung adenocarcinoma. The V call is TRBV7-8, the J call TRBJ2-3; no firm D call. CDR3 nucleotides: TGTGCCAGCAGCTTAGTGTCTTTCCGCCTAACAGATACGCAGTATTTT. It encodes CASSLVSFRLTDTQYF.